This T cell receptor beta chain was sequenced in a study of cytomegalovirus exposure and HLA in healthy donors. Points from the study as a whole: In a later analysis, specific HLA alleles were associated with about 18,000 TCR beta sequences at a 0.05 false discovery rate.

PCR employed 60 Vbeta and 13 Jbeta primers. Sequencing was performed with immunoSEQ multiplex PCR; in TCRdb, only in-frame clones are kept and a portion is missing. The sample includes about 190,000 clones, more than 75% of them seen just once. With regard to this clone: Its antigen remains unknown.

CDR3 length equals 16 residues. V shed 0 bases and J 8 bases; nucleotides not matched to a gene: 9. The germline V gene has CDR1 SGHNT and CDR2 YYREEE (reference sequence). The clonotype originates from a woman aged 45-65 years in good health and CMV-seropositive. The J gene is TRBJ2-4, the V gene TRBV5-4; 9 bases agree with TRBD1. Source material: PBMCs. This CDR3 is CASSLARGQGRDIQYF. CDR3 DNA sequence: TGTGCCAGCAGCTTGGCCAGGGGACAGGGTCGGGACATTCAGTACTTC.